These T cell receptor beta chains were read from a single sample in a study of blood T cell repertoires in COVID-19. Profiling relied on immunoSEQ multiplex PCR, and the TCRdb table lists in-frame clones only, not all of them. The sample lists 150,000 to 200,000 clones; 70% to 90% were seen once. Specimen: peripheral blood. The source of these receptors is a human donor in a cohort sampled during active COVID-19. Both conserved end residues are part of each CDR3. A D gene is named only where the DNA matches it firmly. Size is stated for part of the rows, as once, few or many counts, or as a class when the clone is expanded.

CDR3 length	V gene	clone size	D gene	J gene	CDR3 protein	CDR3 DNA
17	TRBV7-2	once	TRBD2	TRBJ2-7	CASSLASTSGGAYEQYF	TGTGCCAGCAGCTTAGCGAGCACTAGCGGGGGAGCCTACGAGCAGTACTTC
15	TRBV7-2	NA	TRBD1	TRBJ1-4	CASRSQGAANEKLFF	TGTGCCAGCAGGTCACAGGGGGCAGCTAATGAAAAACTGTTTTTT
17	TRBV7-8	NA	NA	TRBJ2-5	CASRGGRAKGGQETQYF	TGTGCCAGCAGAGGGGGACGGGCGAAAGGAGGCCAAGAGACCCAGTACTTC
11	TRBV2	NA	NA	TRBJ2-7	CASRIRDEQYF	TGTGCCAGCAGAATCAGGGACGAGCAGTACTTC
13	TRBV1	NA	NA	TRBJ1-1	CTLSGGMNTEAFF	TGCACCCTTAGCGGAGGGATGAACACTGAAGCTTTCTTT
13	TRBV30	NA	TRBD2	TRBJ2-5	CAWETSGGETQYF	TGTGCCTGGGAGACTAGCGGGGGCGAGACCCAGTACTTC
17	TRBV3-1/TRBV3-2	NA	NA	TRBJ2-1	CASSQDNVGGLYNEQFF	TGTGCCAGCAGCCAAGATAACGTGGGAGGCTTATACAATGAGCAGTTCTTC
14	TRBV30	NA	NA	TRBJ2-5	CACRDTDIQETQYF	TGTGCCTGCCGGGACACGGATATCCAAGAGACCCAGTACTTC
14	TRBV9	NA	NA	TRBJ2-1	CASSVEGLYNEQFF	TGTGCCAGCAGCGTCGAGGGCCTCTACAATGAGCAGTTCTTC
18	TRBV9	NA	TRBD2	TRBJ2-2	CASSVRTSGGQDTGELFF	TGTGCCAGCAGCGTAAGGACTAGCGGGGGGCAGGACACCGGGGAGCTGTTTTTT
12	TRBV5-1	few	NA	TRBJ1-2	CASSQSTYGYTF	TGCGCCAGCTCTCAGTCAACATATGGCTACACCTTC
16	TRBV18	NA	TRBD1	TRBJ1-3	CASSPRTGASGNTIYF	TGTGCCAGCTCACCACGGACAGGAGCGTCTGGAAACACCATATATTTT
15	TRBV4-3	NA	NA	TRBJ1-4	CASSQTDRYNEKLFF	TGCGCCAGCAGCCAGACTGACAGATATAATGAAAAACTGTTTTTT
17	TRBV14	NA	NA	TRBJ2-5	CASSPGEHSTRRQTQYF	TGTGCCAGCAGCCCGGGGGAACACTCGACACGAAGGCAGACCCAGTACTTC
16	TRBV7-2	NA	TRBD2	TRBJ2-3	CASTRRLAGGTDTQYF	TGTGCCAGCACCAGAAGACTAGCGGGGGGCACAGATACGCAGTATTTT
14	TRBV11-1	NA	TRBD2	TRBJ2-7	CASSPRLAGYEQYF	TGTGCCAGCAGCCCGCGACTAGCGGGATACGAGCAGTACTTC
13	TRBV15	NA	NA	TRBJ1-5	CATSRDPKQPQHF	TGTGCCACCAGCAGAGATCCAAAACAGCCCCAGCATTTT
15	TRBV13	NA	TRBD1	TRBJ1-5	CASSSGTGGGQPQHF	TGTGCCAGCAGCTCCGGGACAGGGGGTGGGCAGCCCCAGCATTTT
12	TRBV5-4	NA	NA	TRBJ2-7	CASSASSYEQYF	TGTGCCAGCAGCGCGAGCTCCTACGAGCAGTACTTC
12	TRBV11-2	NA	TRBD1	TRBJ1-2	CASSQTGRGYTF	TGTGCCAGCAGCCAGACAGGGCGGGGCTACACCTTC
14	TRBV3-1/TRBV3-2	NA	TRBD2	TRBJ2-5	CASSQGAGRETQYF	TGTGCCAGCAGCCAAGGAGCGGGAAGAGAGACCCAGTACTTC
16	TRBV25-1	NA	NA	TRBJ2-5	CASSEWAGSGQETQYF	TGTGCCAGCAGTGAATGGGCGGGGTCGGGCCAAGAGACCCAGTACTTC
14	TRBV27	once	NA	TRBJ1-2	CASTPAGRDYGYTF	TGTGCCAGCACCCCCGCCGGGCGGGACTATGGCTACACCTTC
12	TRBV2	NA	NA	TRBJ2-1	CASSGPGEEQFF	TGTGCCAGCAGCGGACCCGGGGAGGAGCAGTTCTTC
16	TRBV7-6	NA	TRBD1	TRBJ1-1	CASSLETGGSNTEAFF	TGTGCCAGCAGCTTAGAGACAGGGGGATCGAACACTGAAGCTTTCTTT
15	TRBV19	NA	NA	TRBJ2-1	CASSIDSRGLFEQFF	TGTGCCAGTAGTATAGATTCAAGAGGACTCTTCGAGCAGTTCTTC
14	TRBV5-6	NA	NA	TRBJ1-6	CASSWGAYNSPLHF	TGTGCCAGCAGTTGGGGCGCCTATAATTCACCCCTCCACTTT
15	TRBV9	NA	TRBD2	TRBJ2-7	CASSVGGGRVYEQYF	TGTGCCAGCAGCGTAGGAGGCGGGAGGGTCTACGAGCAGTACTTC
14	TRBV18	NA	NA	TRBJ2-7	CASSPGLIAYEQYF	TGTGCCAGCTCACCTGGGCTGATAGCCTACGAGCAGTACTTC
15	TRBV4-3	NA	NA	TRBJ1-6	CASSQDSTRGSPLHF	TGCGCCAGCAGCCAAGATAGTACCAGGGGTTCACCCCTCCACTTT
13	TRBV12-5	NA	NA	TRBJ2-7	CASGLRTADEQYF	TGTGCTAGTGGACTCCGGACAGCCGACGAGCAGTACTTC
15	TRBV7-3	NA	NA	TRBJ1-6	CASSLDRSYNSPLHF	TGTGCCAGCAGCTTAGACAGGTCCTATAATTCACCCCTCCACTTT
11	TRBV20-1	many	NA	TRBJ1-2	CSAGGVYGYTF	TGCAGTGCGGGAGGGGTCTATGGCTACACCTTC
14	TRBV6-6	NA	NA	TRBJ2-7	CASSYSTSLDEQYF	TGTGCCAGCAGTTACTCAACTAGTTTAGACGAGCAGTACTTC
16	TRBV6-1	NA	NA	TRBJ2-3	CASSEAAGVRTDTQYF	TGTGCCAGCAGTGAAGCAGCAGGGGTTAGGACAGATACGCAGTATTTT
14	TRBV6-5	few	TRBD1	TRBJ1-4	CASSLDRVSEKLFF	TGTGCCAGCAGTCTGGACAGGGTCTCTGAAAAACTGTTTTTT
17	TRBV5-1	NA	NA	TRBJ1-3	CASSHPTLGARGNTIYF	TGCGCCAGCAGTCATCCCACATTAGGGGCGCGGGGAAACACCATATATTTT
18	TRBV27	NA	TRBD1	TRBJ2-6	CASSPGTGKGSGANVLTF	TGTGCCAGCAGTCCCGGGACAGGGAAGGGGTCCGGGGCCAACGTCCTGACTTTC
16	TRBV11-2	NA	NA	TRBJ1-2	CASSPTPGTRNYGYTF	TGTGCCAGCAGCCCCACCCCCGGGACACGAAACTATGGCTACACCTTC
12	TRBV27	NA	NA	TRBJ2-7	CASSLNSYEQYF	TGTGCCAGCAGCCTAAACAGCTACGAGCAGTACTTC